This passage covers 3 T cell receptor beta chains from one sample sequenced in a study of identical twins. Each CDR3 protein is one row after TCRdb ran MiXCR on the 5' RACE reads. The sample carries 350,000 to 600,000 distinct CDR3 sequences, approximately 15% recorded once. The sample was also reused in another study, on yellow fever vaccine responses in identical twins.

What was sequenced was CD4+ T cells sorted from blood. Receptors were obtained from a young woman in good health.

This clonotype was seen a few times. The chain's CDR3 is CSARGPNTEAFF. For the CDR3, the DNA is TGCAGTGCACGGGGACCGAACACTGAAGCTTTCTTT. The chain links TRBV20-1 to TRBJ1-1; a weak D match, TRBD1 (5 bases). The CDR3 is 12 residues long. The germline CDR1 and CDR2 sequences are DFQATT and SNEGSKA (reference sequence). The V gene lost 6 bases and the J gene lost 1 base, with 9 bases spanning the gap.

In this sample, this clonotype turned up a few times. The chain carries TRBV5-1 and TRBJ2-3; D is uncertain. This CDR3 spans 16 amino acids. V was pared by 0 bases and J by 8 bases, with 19 bases between. Per the germline V gene, CDR1 is SGHRS and CDR2 is YFSETQ. CDR3 protein: CASSLAMMEVGGTQYF. The CDR3 bases are TGCGCCAGCAGCTTGGCCATGATGGAAGTAGGTGGTACGCAGTATTTT.

This clonotype was counted ten times or more. CDR3 sequence (DNA): TGTGCCAGCAGCTTATCAGACAGCAATCAGCCCCAGCATTTT. Protein sequence: CASSLSDSNQPQHF. V usage is TRBV11-2 and J usage is TRBJ1-5; D unresolved. CDR1 and CDR2 (germline): SGHAT, FQNNGV. Trimming shortened V by 2 bases and J by 1 base, and 6 bases separated the two germline ends. The length of the CDR3 is 14 residues.